The TCR beta chain under discussion was sequenced for a study of blood T cell repertoires in COVID-19. This clone was observed a single time. Original analysis: Nucleated cell number was recorded as an estimate derived from reference gene primer amplification. Here immunoSEQ multiplex PCR was the method, and the copy in TCRdb shows in-frame clones only, minus some. V and J calls plus clone size are reproduced from that table; the DNA served to infer D and trimming. Here the sample spans 200,000 or so clones, about 82% being singletons. This CDR3 is built from 14 residues. Germline CDR1 and CDR2: MNHEY and SMNVEV (reference sequence). Trimming removed 2 bases from V and 0 bases from J, with 7 bases in between.

The V and J genes are TRBV27 and TRBJ1-1, with D perhaps matching TRBD1 (5 bases). Sequencing was performed on peripheral blood. The origin of this receptor is a woman in her twenties or thirties with acute or convalescent COVID-19. CDR3 protein: CASSLAGLNTEAFF. CDR3 coding DNA: TGTGCCAGCAGTTTAGCAGGGTTGAACACTGAAGCTTTCTTT.